The 6 T cell receptor beta chains given below trace back to one sample, sequenced in a study of blood T cell repertoires in COVID-19. Method: immunoSEQ multiplex PCR; TCRdb's copy keeps in-frame clones and lacks some. The data hold approximately 180,000 clones, with roughly 82% observed a single time. The sequenced sample consisted of PBMCs or T cells enriched from blood (not recorded which). Receptors were obtained from a woman aged 55-70 years with acute COVID-19.

This sequence joins TRBV18 and TRBJ1-2, with TRBD1 matching 8 bases. In germline, CDR1 is KGHSH, CDR2 LQKENI. Trimming at V came to 0 bases and at J to 4 bases, leaving 1 base not matched to a gene. The CDR3 runs to 14 residues. The CDR3 loop is CASSPPGQGYGYTF. The CDR3 nucleotides read TGTGCCAGCTCACCACCTGGACAGGGCTATGGCTACACCTTC.

This chain links TRBV28 with TRBJ1-5, with D possibly matching TRBD1 (5 bases). Germline V gene data show CDR1 as MDHEN and CDR2 as SYDVKM. CDR3 length: 15 amino acids. Trimming left V 6 bases short and J 5 bases short, with 17 bases between. The CDR3 DNA follows: TGTGCCAGCAGCCCAGGGTTTTCGAACCATCAGCCCCAGCATTTT. It encodes CASSPGFSNHQPQHF.

The V and J genes are TRBV4-3 and TRBJ2-1; a possible D gene is TRBD2 (5 bases). Germline CDR1 LGHNA, CDR2 YSLEER. Trimming removed 0 bases at V and 1 base at J, with 10 bases between. CDR3 length: 16 amino acids. The CDR3 protein is CASSQDGSRSYNEQFF. The DNA of the CDR3 is TGCGCCAGCAGCCAAGATGGGAGCCGATCCTACAATGAGCAGTTCTTC.

The chain combines TRBV7-2 with TRBJ1-6; 11 bases map to TRBD1. CDR3 length: 15 residues. CDR1 is SGHTA and CDR2 is FQGNSA in the germline V gene. V gave up 3 bases and J gave up 7 bases; unmatched junction bases: 2. For the CDR3, the DNA is TGTGCCAGCAGCTTCCGGGACAGGGGGAATTCACCCCTCCACTTT. Residues: CASSFRDRGNSPLHF.

This clone was recorded a few times. DNA for the CDR3: TGCGCCAGCAGCTTGAGTGGGCGGGCGGGGGAGACCCAGTACTTC. Its translation: CASSLSGRAGETQYF. The V gene is TRBV5-1, the J gene TRBJ2-5; a possible D gene is TRBD2 (6 bases). The CDR3 is made up of 15 amino acids. The germline CDR1 and CDR2 sequences are SGHRS and YFSETQ. Trimming removed 1 base from V and 5 bases from J, with 15 bases in between.

This clone showed up just a few times. V gene TRBV4-2 combines with J gene TRBJ2-1; a weak D match, TRBD2 (6 bases). The V end was cut by 0 bases, the J end by 2 bases, with 14 bases between. CDR3 size: 17 residues. CDR1 and CDR2 (germline): LGHNA, YNFKEQ. In DNA form, the CDR3 reads TGTGCCAGCAGCCAAGATGGTATCGGGAGACCCTACAATGAGCAGTTCTTC. This translates into CASSQDGIGRPYNEQFF.